This TCR beta chain was obtained from a study of blood T cells in healthy people across ages. Notes on this clonotype: Its antigen remains unknown.

Findings and caveats of the study: Unknown CMV status may confound age-related changes in expanded clones. In these data, TCR beta diversity tracked strongly with naive T cell percentage. As age increased, TCR beta diversity per million T cells fell in a roughly linear fashion.

The CDR3 runs to 15 residues. Trimming cost V 0 bases and J 1 base, with 11 bases left between them. CDR1 and CDR2 (germline): SGDLS, YYNGEE. Sample-barcoded 5' priming and a J-beta primer mix drove a second PCR of about 7 to 12 cycles. A tag from a template-switch adaptor with 12 random nucleotides marked each cDNA molecule. TCRdb analysed the 5' RACE reads with MiXCR anew, one entry per CDR3 protein. The sample contains approximately 880,000 distinct CDR3 sequences, approximately 49% of which appear only once. This TCR was sampled from a man aged 30 to 45 in good health. The chain uses TRBV9 and TRBJ2-7; D may be TRBD1 or TRBD2 (6 bases each). Sequenced material: blood. CDR3 nucleotides: TGTGCCAGCAGCGTAGCTGGCGGGACATCCTACGAGCAGTACTTC. The encoded protein is CASSVAGGTSYEQYF. The full variable domain, completed using reference TRBV9 and TRBJ2-7, is DSGVTQTPKHLITATGQRVTLRCSPRSGDLSVYWYQQSLDQGLQFLIQYYNGEERAKGNILERFSAQQFPDLHSELNLSSLELGDSALYFCASSVAGGTSYEQYFGPGTRLTVT.